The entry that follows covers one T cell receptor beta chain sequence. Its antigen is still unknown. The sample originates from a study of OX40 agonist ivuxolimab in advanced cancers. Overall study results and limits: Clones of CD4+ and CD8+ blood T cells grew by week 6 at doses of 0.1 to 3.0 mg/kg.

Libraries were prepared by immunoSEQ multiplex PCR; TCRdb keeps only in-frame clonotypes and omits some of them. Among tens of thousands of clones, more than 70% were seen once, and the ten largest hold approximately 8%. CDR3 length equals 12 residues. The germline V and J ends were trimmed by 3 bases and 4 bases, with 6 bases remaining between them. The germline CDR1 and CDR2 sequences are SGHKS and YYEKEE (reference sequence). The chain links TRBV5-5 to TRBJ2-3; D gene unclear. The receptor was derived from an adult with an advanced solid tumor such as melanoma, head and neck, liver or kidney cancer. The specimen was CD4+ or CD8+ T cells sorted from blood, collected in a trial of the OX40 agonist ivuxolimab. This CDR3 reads CASSSESDTQYF. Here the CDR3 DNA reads TGTGCCAGCAGCTCTGAGTCAGATACGCAGTATTTT.